Listed here is a single T cell receptor (beta chain). Its antigen is unknown. It was with 60 Vbeta and 13 Jbeta primers that the PCR ran. Method: immunoSEQ multiplex PCR; TCRdb's copy keeps in-frame clones and lacks some. The sample holds over 60,000 clones, about three quarters seen once. CDR3 length: 15 amino acids. Per germline, CDR1 SGHAT and CDR2 FQNNGV. Trimming left V 1 base short and J 9 bases short, with 16 bases between. The sample is drawn from a study of cytomegalovirus exposure and HLA in healthy donors. Whole-study results and caveats: In a later analysis, around 18,000 TCR beta sequences were associated with HLA alleles at 0.05 false discovery rate. Around 160 TCR beta chains were listed as cytomegalovirus-associated. Usually a TCR sequence was rare, but some public TCRs were found in many donors. Diagnosis of cytomegalovirus status made by the classifier reportedly showed high specificity and sensitivity.

Material for sequencing was PBMCs. This chain connects TRBV11-2 to TRBJ2-1; possibly TRBD1 for D (5 bases). This TCR was sampled from a young woman in good health and CMV-seropositive. The CDR3 is CASSLGTGSTSEQFF. CDR3 coding DNA: TGTGCCAGCAGCTTAGGTACAGGCTCGACCAGTGAGCAGTTCTTC.